This is a list of T cell receptor beta chains from one sample in a study of blood T cell repertoires in COVID-19. The table came from immunoSEQ multiplex PCR; TCRdb's copy has only in-frame clones and leaves some out. This sample carries roughly 100,000 clones, approximately 86% of them seen once, and the ten largest clones take 3%. Input material: peripheral blood. The receptor source for this set is a man in his forties or fifties with active or convalescent COVID-19. The CDR3 runs from the conserved cysteine through the conserved F or W. The D gene is left open where the match is weak. Clone size appears in some rows only: once, few, many, or a class for an expanded clone.

V: TRBV6-5
size: NA
J: TRBJ1-1
D: TRBD1
DNA: TGTGCCAGCAGTTACACAGGGGGCAATGGTGAAGCTTTCTTT
CDR3: CASSYTGGNGEAFF

V: TRBV28
size: NA
J: TRBJ1-2
D: NA
DNA: TGTGCCACAACGGAGGAGGGTGGCTACACCTTC
CDR3: CATTEEGGYTF

V: TRBV19
size: NA
J: TRBJ1-4
D: TRBD1
DNA: TGTGCCAGTAGGATTTTCGGGACAGGGGGTAATGAAAAACTGTTTTTT
CDR3: CASRIFGTGGNEKLFF

V: TRBV7-2
size: once
J: TRBJ2-7
D: NA
DNA: TGTGCCAGCAGCTCAGGTTACTCCTACGAGCAGTACTTC
CDR3: CASSSGYSYEQYF

V: TRBV5-4
size: NA
J: TRBJ2-1
D: TRBD1
DNA: TGTGCCAGCACCAGACAGGGGGGTGAGAATGAGCAGTTCTTC
CDR3: CASTRQGGENEQFF

V: TRBV27
size: NA
J: TRBJ1-2
D: TRBD1
DNA: TGTGCCAGCAGTCCGGGACAGGGGCTTATTGGCTACACCTTC
CDR3: CASSPGQGLIGYTF

V: TRBV2
size: NA
J: TRBJ1-1
D: TRBD1
DNA: TGTGCCAGCAGAGACAGGGGGCTGGGCACTGAAGCTTTCTTT
CDR3: CASRDRGLGTEAFF

V: TRBV10-2
size: NA
J: TRBJ1-4
D: NA
DNA: TGCGCCAGCAGTGATGGGGGGGCGGTAACTGAAAAACTGTTTTTT
CDR3: CASSDGGAVTEKLFF

V: TRBV19
size: NA
J: TRBJ2-7
D: NA
DNA: TGTGCCAGTAGTATGAGGGTCACGTCCTACGAGCAGTACTTC
CDR3: CASSMRVTSYEQYF

V: TRBV5-6
size: NA
J: TRBJ1-2
D: NA
DNA: TGTGCCAGCAGTCTAGATGGAGGCTACACCTTC
CDR3: CASSLDGGYTF

V: TRBV28
size: NA
J: TRBJ1-5
D: NA
DNA: TGTGCCAGCAGTGTTCTTACAGGGTCCAGGCAGCCCCAGCATTTT
CDR3: CASSVLTGSRQPQHF

V: TRBV7-9
size: NA
J: TRBJ1-1
D: TRBD1
DNA: TGTGCCAGCAGCGCACTACCGGGACAGGGGAACACTGAAGCTTTCTTT
CDR3: CASSALPGQGNTEAFF

V: TRBV7-2
size: NA
J: TRBJ1-2
D: NA
DNA: TGTGCCAGCAGCTTAGGAGCGGAAAAAGGAGGGAGCTACACCTTC
CDR3: CASSLGAEKGGSYTF